This T cell receptor (beta chain) came from a study of cytotoxic CD8 clonotypes in ibrutinib-treated CLL. Study-wide context: Following treatment for a median 12 months, range 6 to 36, response samples were then taken. Study-wide findings and caveats: Relative to age-matched healthy donors, clonality at baseline was higher, and it tracked circulating CD8+ T-cell counts.

With regard to this clone: The antigen is undetermined.

Sequenced by immunoSEQ multiplex PCR; TCRdb stores in-frame clones only, minus some. The table includes approximately 280,000 clones, around 76% detected once. This receptor was identified in a human donor with chronic lymphocytic leukemia. The sequenced sample was PBMCs, obtained at disease progression, from a patient treated with ibrutinib.

For the CDR3, the DNA is TGCAGCGTTGTAGGCACAGGATTGGAGCAGTACTTC. Translating it yields CSVVGTGLEQYF. V usage is TRBV29-1 and J usage is TRBJ2-7, with D perhaps matching TRBD1 (5 bases). Trimming left V 4 bases short and J 7 bases short, with 14 bases between. Looked up from germline, CDR1 is SQVTM and CDR2 is ANQGSEA. The CDR3 has 12 residues.